This is a list of T cell receptor beta chains from one sample in a study of T cell changes during pregnancy in multiple sclerosis. Sequencing was performed with immunoSEQ multiplex PCR; in TCRdb, only in-frame clones are kept and a portion is missing. The table includes some 94,000 clones, 75% to 95% detected once. The sequencing used peripheral blood, collected in the first trimester of pregnancy. The source of these receptors is a female donor in good health, enrolled as a control in a pregnancy study. Each CDR3 is given without its conserved first and last residue. Each record gives: V gene, J gene, CDR3 protein.

TRBV2,TRBJ1-4,ASSLNEKLF
TRBV7-6,TRBJ2-5,ASSLPSLYGTTQETQY
TRBV19,TRBJ1-1,ASRDRGPRGNTEAF
TRBV2,TRBJ1-2,ASSRDSNYGYT
TRBV9,TRBJ1-3,ASSVAVTGVGNTIY
TRBV10-3,TRBJ2-5,AITLGTSGVQETQY
TRBV4-2,TRBJ2-7,ASSTQLGGLIAYEQY
TRBV9,TRBJ1-3,ASSPAVRTGNTIY
TRBV7-7,TRBJ2-1,ASSLRLGGEQF
TRBV4-1,TRBJ2-7,ASSQPGQGRRNEQY
TRBV30,TRBJ1-2,AGTEYYGYT
TRBV6-5,TRBJ1-5,ASSRAGGYQPQH
TRBV18,TRBJ1-2,ASSPPIGTSYGYT
TRBV28,TRBJ1-5,ASTTVGNQPQH
TRBV5-1,TRBJ2-2,ASSLTVANTGELF
TRBV5-5,TRBJ1-3,ASSLGHPTEHTIY
TRBV5-8,TRBJ2-5,ASSPPQAQETQY
TRBV4-3,TRBJ2-2,ASSQEGTVQTGELF
TRBV5-4,TRBJ1-2,ASSTTGTGGYGYT
TRBV27,TRBJ1-1,ASSLGPEAF
TRBV4-1,TRBJ1-2,ASSQGQIRQVYGYT
TRBV4-2,TRBJ1-5,ASSQEWQSNQPQH
TRBV6-1,TRBJ1-1,ASSERGRTEAF
TRBV29-1,TRBJ1-2,SVDPDYT
TRBV2,TRBJ2-7,ASSEKGLGTYEQY
TRBV19,TRBJ2-4,ASSLRPGNIQY
TRBV6-5,TRBJ2-2,ASSLRGDAGELF
TRBV5-1,TRBJ2-4,ASSLGPEPRGKNIQY
TRBV15,TRBJ1-5,ATSTGIGGAGQPQH
TRBV11-2,TRBJ2-1,ASSLDPSSYNEQF
TRBV11-2,TRBJ1-5,ASSFTHPDGGRQPQH
TRBV5-6,TRBJ1-6,ASSLLFGTPEGHNSPLH
TRBV21-1,TRBJ2-2,ASSKAAGTNTGELF
TRBV14,TRBJ2-7,ASSRGGQGPYEQY
TRBV7-3,TRBJ1-1,ASSFGGPGRLGTEAF
TRBV18,TRBJ1-5,ASSRGQPNQPQH
TRBV14,TRBJ1-6,ASSRDQGIVNSPLH
TRBV7-8,TRBJ1-1,ASNRPNTEAF
TRBV5-4,TRBJ2-3,ASSLDTRGDTQY
TRBV7-6,TRBJ2-7,ASSFGGRQGVDEQY
TRBV19,TRBJ1-4,ASRFTAQGILNEKLF
TRBV4-3,TRBJ2-2,ASSQLYLSTGELF
TRBV11-2,TRBJ1-1,ASSFEFGTEAF
TRBV2,TRBJ2-2,ASSVRDREGGELF
TRBV11-2,TRBJ2-7,ASSLEVYLNEQY
TRBV10-3,TRBJ2-3,AISESNLGADTQY
TRBV7-9,TRBJ1-1,ASRGVGTEAF
TRBV28,TRBJ1-1,ASSPTLGSGGTEAF
TRBV5-5,TRBJ2-5,ASSFASETQY
TRBV5-6,TRBJ1-4,ASSSGGESEKLF
TRBV30,TRBJ1-2,AWSGIQGEDSGYT
TRBV4-3,TRBJ2-1,ASSHVGTGDGDEQF
TRBV6-5,TRBJ1-1,ASGRAGNTEAF
TRBV6-5,TRBJ2-7,ASSSGETYEQY
TRBV6-1,TRBJ1-5,ASSEAAASNQPQH
TRBV7-2,TRBJ1-5,ASSLGGVYDQPQH
TRBV5-4,TRBJ1-1,ASSPTGNTEAF